One and the same sample provided the 24 T cell receptor beta chains below, sequenced in a study of regulatory T cells in long-lasting Graves disease. The TCR beta library used iRepertoire HTBI primers with Arm-PCR amplification of CDR3. TCRdb called the multiplex PCR reads again in MiXCR, with one record for every CDR3 protein. The sample lists 520,000 or so distinct CDR3 sequences; around 11% were seen once. Described time point: newly diagnosed GD, antithyroid drugs for less than 3 months. PBMC-derived RNA was used for the TCR library. The same data also contributed to another study, on T cells in Graves' hyperthyroidism and ophthalmopathy.

This specimen was peripheral blood mononuclear cells (PBMCs), taken at new diagnosis, from a patient treated with antithyroid drugs. These receptor sequences come from a woman aged 25 to 39 with Graves disease.

The chain links TRBV9 to TRBJ1-2; D gene uncertain. V dropped 3 bases and J dropped 5 bases, with 17 bases sitting between them. Germline-derived CDR1 and CDR2 are SGDLS and YYNGEE. This CDR3 has 15 amino acids. The CDR3 sequence is CASSARVSAPYGYTF. The CDR3 nucleotides read TGTGCCAGCAGCGCCCGGGTTTCGGCACCTTATGGCTACACCTTC.

This clonotype was observed at least ten times. The CDR3 region has the DNA TGTGCCAGCAGGGACGACAGATGGGATGAAAAACTGTTTTTT. It translates to CASRDDRWDEKLFF. The chain couples TRBV28 to TRBJ1-4; TRBD1 might be the D (5 bases). The germline CDR1 and CDR2 sequences are MDHEN and SYDVKM. This CDR3 spans 14 amino acids. The V gene lost 6 bases and the J gene lost 6 bases, with 14 bases spanning the gap.

The chain has TRBV29-1 and TRBJ2-7; TRBD2 might be the D (5 bases). V was shortened by 6 bases and J by 4 bases, with 16 bases between the two germline ends. This CDR3 is built from 13 residues. Germline CDR1 is SQVTM and CDR2 is ANQGSEA. The CDR3 here is CSVTGLNQYEQYF. CDR3 DNA sequence: TGCAGCGTGACCGGACTTAATCAGTACGAGCAGTACTTC.

The gene calls are TRBV15 and TRBJ1-5; 7 nucleotides match TRBD1. Losses at the gene ends were 2 bases for V and 5 bases for J; bases not matched to a gene: 6. The CDR3 extends over 15 amino acids. Germline CDR1 LNHNV, CDR2 YYDKDF (reference sequence). This chain's CDR3 is CATSRFTGEDQPQHF. CDR3 DNA: TGTGCCACCAGCAGATTCACAGGGGAGGATCAGCCCCAGCATTTT.

The J gene is TRBJ1-5, the V gene TRBV20-1, with D hard to call. Germline-derived CDR1 and CDR2 are DFQATT and SNEGSKA (reference sequence). This CDR3 spans 14 amino acids. Deletions cut 6 bases from V and 4 bases from J, with 16 bases between. CDR3: CSARGRSWNQPQHF. CDR3 nucleotide sequence: TGCAGTGCCCGAGGGCGGAGTTGGAATCAGCCCCAGCATTTT.

This clonotype was seen many times. This chain uses TRBV28 with TRBJ2-1; D not resolved. The CDR3 consists of 15 residues. CDR1 and CDR2 from the germline V gene are MDHEN and SYDVKM. V lost 2 bases and J 1 base, leaving 9 bases between the germline ends. The chain's CDR3 is CASSLEPRSYNEQFF. The CDR3 DNA is TGTGCCAGCAGTTTAGAGCCCCGATCCTACAATGAGCAGTTCTTC. Looking up the rest from reference TRBV28 and TRBJ2-1 gives the full variable domain: DVKVTQSSRYLVKRTGEKVFLECVQDMDHENMFWYRQDPGLGLRLIYFSYDVKMKEKGDIPEGYSVSREKKERFSLILESASTNQTSMYLCASSLEPRSYNEQFFGPGTRLTVL.

This clonotype came up many times. The rearrangement joins TRBV6-2 or TRBV6-3 to TRBJ2-7; D is uncertain. The germline V gene has CDR1 MNHEY and CDR2 SVGEGT. The CDR3 sequence is 15 residues long. Trimming took 2 bases from V and 0 from J, leaving 11 bases between them. CDR3 sequence reads: CASSYEYASSYEQYF. CDR3 in DNA: TGTGCCAGCAGTTACGAGTACGCTAGCTCCTACGAGCAGTACTTC.

This clonotype has a count of ten or more. The CDR3 reads CASSLRQGETQYF. The DNA of the CDR3 is TGCGCCAGCAGCCTCCGACAGGGAGAGACCCAGTACTTC. This chain joins TRBV4-1 and TRBJ2-5; TRBD1 matches at 7 bases. V shed 4 bases and J 4 bases; nucleotides not matched to a gene: 3. CDR1 is MGHRA and CDR2 is YSYEKL in the germline V gene. CDR3 length: 13 amino acids.

The sample holds a few counts of this clonotype. This rearrangement joins TRBV12-5 to TRBJ1-5; D not resolved. Germline loops: CDR1 LGHNT, CDR2 FRNRAP. Trimming removed 5 bases from V and 0 bases from J, with 2 bases in between. This CDR3 region has 12 residues. The CDR3 DNA sequence: TGTGCTAGTGGTCTTAGCAATCAGCCCCAGCATTTT. Its protein is CASGLSNQPQHF.

The sample holds many counts of this clonotype. This chain links TRBV10-2 with TRBJ2-7; D not resolved. V lost 7 bases and J 1 base, leaving 14 bases between the germline ends. Germline assignment: CDR1 WSHSY and CDR2 SAAADI. This CDR3 has 14 residues. The CDR3 nucleotides are TGCGCCAGCATCACCCGAGGTGGGTCCTACGAGCAGTACTTC. This sequence encodes CASITRGGSYEQYF.

This clonotype appeared many times. CDR3 region: CASSATQGADTQYF. The CDR3 DNA reads as TGTGCCAGCAGCGCCACACAGGGAGCAGATACGCAGTATTTT. V gene TRBV7-9 combines with J gene TRBJ2-3, with D perhaps TRBD1 (6 bases). This CDR3 is built from 14 residues. Germline lookup yields CDR1 SEHNR and CDR2 FQNEAQ (reference sequence). V was pared by 5 bases and J by 4 bases, with 13 bases between.

The CDR3 loop reads CASSPRPDQPQHF. CDR3 nucleotides: TGTGCCAGTAGTCCCCGCCCCGATCAGCCCCAGCATTTT. The chain recombines TRBV19 with TRBJ1-5; D gene uncertain. This CDR3 has 13 residues. Trimming left V 5 bases short and J 5 bases short, with 10 bases between. Germline CDR1 reads LNHDA; CDR2 reads SQIVND (reference sequence).

This clonotype was seen repeatedly, ten times or more. The chain links TRBV6-2 or TRBV6-3 to TRBJ2-2, with 8 bases fitting TRBD2. V was clipped by 5 bases and J by 4 bases; unmatched bases: 6. The CDR3 contains 15 residues. The V gene's germline CDR1 is MNHEY and CDR2 SVGEGT. The CDR3 spells CASSPSGRATGELFF. CDR3 nucleotides: TGTGCCAGCAGTCCCAGCGGGAGAGCCACCGGGGAGCTGTTTTTT.

CDR3 sequence: CASMLASGRKTGELFF. CDR3 in DNA: TGTGCCAGCATGCTCGCTAGCGGGAGGAAAACCGGGGAGCTGTTTTTT. The chain recombines TRBV2 with TRBJ2-2, with 11 nucleotides matching TRBD2. The CDR3 totals 16 residues. Germline CDR1 is SNHLY and CDR2 is FYNNEI. V trimming: 7 bases; J trimming: 5 bases; junction bases outside the gene matches: 9.

This clonotype was recorded at least ten times. The V call is TRBV18, the J call TRBJ1-4; no firm D call. The CDR3 loop spans 16 amino acids. The germline V gene encodes CDR1 KGHSH and CDR2 LQKENI. V was trimmed by 5 bases and J by 0 bases, leaving 13 bases between them. CDR3 protein: CASSTQGIATNEKLFF. DNA of the CDR3: TGTGCCAGCTCAACCCAAGGAATTGCAACTAATGAAAAACTGTTTTTT.

This clonotype was recorded many times. CDR3 sequence reads: CASSFTVLGLAGSDTQYF. The CDR3 region has the DNA TGTGCCAGCAGCTTCACGGTACTGGGCCTAGCGGGATCTGATACGCAGTATTTT. V usage is TRBV7-9 and J usage is TRBJ2-3; 9 bases match TRBD2. Germline CDR1 and CDR2: SEHNR and FQNEAQ (reference sequence). The CDR3 is made up of 18 amino acids. After removal of 3 bases from V and 6 bases from J, the junction contained 16 bases not matched to a gene.

The chain is built from TRBV5-6 and TRBJ2-7; no clear D. The CDR3 has 15 amino acids. Trimming removed 2 bases from V and 0 bases from J, with 12 bases in between. Germline values: CDR1 SGHDT, CDR2 YYEEEE. As DNA, the CDR3 is TGTGCCAGCAGCTTCGGTTCAATGAGCTCCTACGAGCAGTACTTC. The encoded protein is CASSFGSMSSYEQYF.

This clonotype was seen at least ten times. This rearrangement joins TRBV5-4 to TRBJ2-7; the D gene could be TRBD1 or TRBD2 (5 bases each). Trimming took off 1 base at V and 2 bases at J, with 16 bases between the two ends. The length of the CDR3 is 16 residues. Germline lookup yields CDR1 SGHNT and CDR2 YYREEE (reference sequence). CDR3 loop: CASSLFRDLTPYEQYF. CDR3 coding DNA: TGTGCCAGCAGCTTGTTCCGGGACCTCACACCCTACGAGCAGTACTTC. Complete variable domain (other parts from reference TRBV5-4 and TRBJ2-7): ETGVTQSPTHLIKTRGQQVTLRCSSQSGHNTVSWYQQALGQGPQFIFQYYREEENGRGNFPPRFSGLQFPNYSSELNVNALELDDSALYLCASSLFRDLTPYEQYFGPGTRLTVT.

This clonotype was detected many times. The genes are TRBV30 and TRBJ2-2; either TRBD1 or TRBD2 may supply D (5 bases each). Germline CDR1 reads GTSNPN; CDR2 reads SVGIG (reference sequence). The CDR3 is 15 amino acids. Deletions cut 0 bases from V and 3 bases from J, with 11 bases between. The CDR3 loop reads CAWSVLQGDTGELFF. The CDR3 bases are TGTGCCTGGAGTGTCTTGCAGGGAGACACCGGGGAGCTGTTTTTT.

The sample holds a few counts of this clonotype. This chain joins TRBV18 and TRBJ1-5; TRBD1 might be the D (5 bases). The CDR3 length is 15 residues. Per the germline V gene, CDR1 is KGHSH and CDR2 is LQKENI. The V gene lost 3 bases and the J gene lost 0 bases, with 9 bases spanning the gap. The chain's CDR3 is CASSPTVNSNQPQHF. The CDR3, as DNA: TGTGCCAGCTCACCGACAGTTAATAGCAATCAGCCCCAGCATTTT.

This clonotype was seen a handful of times. This chain links TRBV10-2 with TRBJ2-7; TRBD2 matches 9 bases. The V gene's germline CDR1 is WSHSY and CDR2 SAAADI. V shed 0 bases and J 7 bases; nucleotides not matched to a gene: 7. This CDR3 contains 15 residues. The CDR3 nucleotides read TGCGCCAGCAGTGAGTCGGTAGCGGGAGCGGTAGAGCAGTACTTC. This gives the protein CASSESVAGAVEQYF.

The chain employs TRBV11-2 and TRBJ1-1; the D gene is possibly TRBD1 (5 bases). Germline V CDR1 and CDR2: SGHAT, FQNNGV. The V gene lost 4 bases and the J gene lost 2 bases, with 11 bases spanning the gap. This CDR3 region has 14 residues. In DNA form, the CDR3 reads TGTGCCAGCAGCTCGACGGGGGTTAACACTGAAGCTTTCTTT. Protein product: CASSSTGVNTEAFF. The variable domain in full, with the rest retrieved from reference TRBV11-2 and TRBJ1-1, is EAGVAQSPRYKIIEKRQSVAFWCNPISGHATLYWYQQILGQGPKLLIQFQNNGVVDDSQLPKDRFSAERLKGVDSTLKIQPAKLEDSAVYLCASSSTGVNTEAFFGQGTRLTVV.

This clonotype was seen at least ten times. The chain is built from TRBV12-3 or TRBV12-4 and TRBJ2-3; the D call may be TRBD1 or TRBD2 (5 bases each). The CDR3 contains 15 residues. The germline V and J ends were trimmed by 9 bases and 2 bases, with 18 bases remaining between them. In DNA form, the CDR3 reads TGTGCCAGTCGCCCCCCTGGGACCTACACAGATACGCAGTATTTT. It encodes CASRPPGTYTDTQYF.

Concerning this clonotype: With a much larger clone just one base away, this may be a read error. The rearrangement joins TRBV15 to TRBJ2-4; D possibly matches TRBD1 or TRBD2 (7 bases each). The CDR3 consists of 19 residues. Germline values: CDR1 LNHNV, CDR2 YYDKDF (reference sequence). CDR3 nucleotides: TGTGCCACCAGCAGAGTCCCCTCACAGGGGAGACTAGCCAAAAACGTTCAGTACTTC. It specifies CATSRVPSQGRLAKNVQYF.